Presented here are 26 T cell receptor beta chains from one specimen sequenced in a study of T cells in Graves' hyperthyroidism and ophthalmopathy. TCR beta CDR3 sequences were amplified from RNA transcripts. A set of HTBI primers served as the primers for a first-round RT-PCR of the TCR CDR3. TCRdb ran MiXCR on the multiplex PCR reads and lists one entry per CDR3 protein. The data show around 700,000 distinct CDR3 sequences, around 19% seen once. Sequences were obtained from blood. The receptor source for this set is a woman aged 50 to 60 with Graves' hyperthyroidism that later progressed to Graves' ophthalmopathy.

Many counts were recorded for this clonotype. This rearrangement joins TRBV30 to TRBJ1-5; 8 bases agree with TRBD1. With 1 base clipped from V and 5 bases from J, the junction kept 7 bases outside the gene matches. Germline V gives CDR1 GTSNPN, CDR2 SVGIG (reference sequence). This CDR3 has 15 amino acids. The CDR3 DNA is TGTGCCTGGAGTGGAGGACAGGGTTTTCATCAGCCCCAGCATTTT. This sequence encodes CAWSGGQGFHQPQHF.

Of note for this clonotype: With a much larger clone just one base away, this may be a read error. The CDR3 loop reads CASSGAVNYGYTF. DNA of the CDR3: TGTGCCAGCAGTGGGGCAGTTAACTATGGCTACACCTTC. The genes are TRBV12-3 or TRBV12-4 and TRBJ1-2; TRBD1 might be the D (5 bases). This CDR3 contains 13 residues. V was clipped by 5 bases and J by 1 base, with 8 bases between them.

Points on this clonotype: A read error may produce the germline difference seen at one junction end. The chain is built from TRBV19 and TRBJ1-1; 9 nucleotides align to TRBD1. The V gene's germline CDR1 is LNHDA and CDR2 SQIVND (reference sequence). This CDR3 has 15 amino acids. The CDR3 DNA reads TGTGCCAGTAGTCAACAGGGGGCGCGGAACACTGAAGTTTTCTTT. It translates to CASSQQGARNTEVFF.

The V and J genes are TRBV20-1 and TRBJ2-1, with 10 bases identical to TRBD2. The V gene's germline CDR1 is DFQATT and CDR2 SNEGSKA (reference sequence). The V and J ends lost 5 bases and 8 bases, in that order; junction bases with no gene match: 9. There are 14 residues in the CDR3. CDR3 in amino acids: CSAPGASGGHEQFF. In DNA form, the CDR3 reads TGCAGTGCTCCGGGGGCTAGCGGGGGCCATGAGCAGTTCTTC.

This chain connects TRBV19 to TRBJ1-5, with a weak D call TRBD1 (6 bases). The CDR3 covers 18 residues. V was pared by 3 bases and J by 1 base, with 19 bases between. Germline V gene sequence: CDR1 LNHDA, CDR2 SQIVND (reference sequence). The CDR3 sequence: CASSMRGGNVQSNQPQHF. The CDR3 DNA follows: TGTGCCAGTAGTATGCGCGGGGGCAACGTACAGAGCAATCAGCCCCAGCATTTT.

This clonotype was counted only a few times. The chain combines TRBV20-1 with TRBJ1-1, with 7 bases aligning to TRBD1. This CDR3 has 13 residues. Per germline, CDR1 DFQATT and CDR2 SNEGSKA (reference sequence). The trim removed 8 bases at V and 5 bases at J, leaving 11 bases unmatched. CDR3 residues: CSTLGQPLTEAFF. CDR3 sequence (DNA): TGCAGTACCTTGGGACAGCCACTGACTGAAGCTTTCTTT.

This clonotype was detected ten times or more. CDR3 region: CASCGGGGTEAFF. The CDR3 bases are TGTGCCAGCTGTGGAGGGGGGGGCACTGAAGCTTTCTTT. The rearrangement links TRBV6-1 to TRBJ1-1, with a tentative D call TRBD1 (6 bases). Trimming shortened V by 8 bases and J by 4 bases, and 14 bases separated the two germline ends. CDR3 length: 13 residues. CDR1 and CDR2 (germline): MNHNS, SASEGT.

This clonotype was found many times. The chain couples TRBV7-2 to TRBJ1-2; 7 nucleotides align to TRBD1. This CDR3 has 14 residues. Germline CDR1 and CDR2: SGHTA and FQGNSA. With V trimmed by 5 bases and J by 4 bases, 7 bases remained unmatched. The CDR3 DNA reads TGTGCCAGCAGCACTGCAGGGGGTGGCTATGGCTACACCTTC. Encoded protein: CASSTAGGGYGYTF.

This clonotype has more than one count but fewer than ten. The rearrangement links TRBV6-1 to TRBJ2-7, with TRBD2 matching 8 bases. Per the germline V gene, CDR1 is MNHNS and CDR2 is SASEGT. CDR3 length: 14 amino acids. V was clipped by 6 bases and J by 1 base; unmatched bases: 5. In nucleotides, the CDR3 is TGTGCCAGCAGCCGGGGGGGCAATTCCTACGAGCAGTACTTC. The encoded protein is CASSRGGNSYEQYF.

This clonotype was recorded many times. This chain joins TRBV2 and TRBJ1-3; weak D call: TRBD1 (6 bases). CDR1 SNHLY and CDR2 FYNNEI come from the germline V gene. V shed 6 bases and J shed 0 bases, with 12 bases lying between them. CDR3 size: 15 residues. CDR3 bases: TGTGCCAGCAGCCGAGACAGGAGCTCTGGAAACACCATATATTTT. Its protein is CASSRDRSSGNTIYF.

The genes are TRBV19 and TRBJ1-4, with D perhaps TRBD1 (5 bases). CDR1 LNHDA and CDR2 SQIVND come from the germline V gene (reference sequence). Trimming stripped 3 bases from V and 8 bases from J, with 22 bases between. This CDR3 is built from 17 residues. CDR3: CASSILRANRRKEKLFF. CDR3 bases: TGTGCCAGTAGTATCCTCAGGGCAAACCGGCGAAAAGAAAAACTGTTTTTT.

The V and J genes are TRBV7-9 and TRBJ2-5; 13 bases agree with TRBD2. Germline V gives CDR1 SEHNR, CDR2 FQNEAQ (reference sequence). The CDR3 has 17 amino acids. With 1 base clipped from V and 4 bases from J, the junction kept 6 bases outside the gene matches. For the CDR3, the DNA is TGTGCCAGCAGCTTAGAGGCGGGACTAGCGGGAATAGAGACCCAGTACTTC. This encodes CASSLEAGLAGIETQYF. Looking up the rest from reference TRBV7-9 and TRBJ2-5 gives the full variable domain: DTGVSQNPRHKITKRGQNVTFRCDPISEHNRLYWYRQTLGQGPEFLTYFQNEAQLEKSRLLSDRFSAERPKGSFSTLEIQRTEQGDSAMYLCASSLEAGLAGIETQYFGPGTRLLVL.

A few counts support this clonotype. The chain combines TRBV29-1 with TRBJ1-5; tentatively, D is TRBD1 (5 bases). The CDR3 length is 13 residues. Germline V gene sequence: CDR1 SQVTM, CDR2 ANQGSEA. V was trimmed by 5 bases and J by 3 bases, leaving 11 bases between them. CDR3 protein: CSVKGDVNQPQHF. CDR3 coding DNA: TGCAGCGTTAAAGGGGACGTCAATCAGCCCCAGCATTTT.

Many counts were recorded for this clonotype. CDR3 coding DNA: TGCAGTGCTAGTCCCGGGACAGGGAGGTCGCAGGGAAAACTGTTTTTT. It yields the protein CSASPGTGRSQGKLFF. The chain combines TRBV20-1 with TRBJ1-4, with 9 bases aligning to TRBD1. This CDR3 has 16 residues. Germline V gives CDR1 DFQATT, CDR2 SNEGSKA (reference sequence). Germline trimming cut 3 bases from V and 10 bases from J; bases unmatched to any gene: 15.

The genes are TRBV20-1 and TRBJ1-2; TRBD1 is a possible D gene (5 bases). The CDR3 runs 13 residues. With 3 bases removed from V and 6 bases from J, the gap between germline ends came to 14 bases. Germline CDR1 reads DFQATT; CDR2 reads SNEGSKA (reference sequence). The CDR3 DNA follows: TGCAGTGCTAGGTTGGGGCCTCCCGATGGCTACACCTTC. Translating it yields CSARLGPPDGYTF.

This clonotype was seen repeatedly, ten times or more. V and J are TRBV27 and TRBJ1-2, with D possibly TRBD1 on 5 matching bases. Trimming left V 4 bases short and J 6 bases short, with 12 bases between. Germline V gives CDR1 MNHEY, CDR2 SMNVEV (reference sequence). The CDR3 is 13 amino acids. CDR3 sequence: CASSSREGNGYTF. CDR3 nucleotides: TGTGCCAGCAGTTCCAGGGAGGGGAATGGCTACACCTTC.

This clonotype came up many times. The CDR3 region has the DNA TGTGCCAGCAGCTACGGCCCTGGACAGGGTTTGGGCAGCTATGGCTACACCTTC. Its translation: CASSYGPGQGLGSYGYTF. The rearrangement uses TRBV6-2 or TRBV6-3 and TRBJ1-2; 8 nucleotides align to TRBD1. CDR3 size: 18 residues. The V segment lost 6 bases and the J segment 4 bases; nucleotides outside the gene matches: 19. CDR1 is MNHEY, CDR2 SVGEGT, per germline.

The chain joins TRBV20-1 to TRBJ1-2; maybe TRBD1 (5 bases). The CDR3 spans 14 residues. CDR1 is DFQATT and CDR2 is SNEGSKA in the germline V gene (reference sequence). Trimming shortened V by 7 bases and J by 9 bases, and 24 bases separated the two germline ends. CDR3 coding DNA: TGCAGTGTGAGATCTGGGACCGACCTGAGTAGCTACACCTTC. Encoded protein: CSVRSGTDLSSYTF.

The table lists this clonotype with many counts. The chain links TRBV30 to TRBJ2-2; D uncertain. The CDR3 is made up of 11 amino acids. Germline CDR1 GTSNPN, CDR2 SVGIG (reference sequence). Trimming removed 8 bases from V and 11 bases from J, with 15 bases in between. The CDR3 DNA follows: TGTGCCCTGTGGTTCGTGAACGAGCTGTTTTTT. Its protein product is CALWFVNELFF.

As concerns this clonotype: Its ends do not fully match the called genes, so a read error is possible. This chain links TRBV10-2 with TRBJ2-7, with D perhaps given as TRBD1 or TRBD2 (5 bases each). Per germline, CDR1 WSHSY and CDR2 SAAADI. This CDR3 region has 12 residues. The CDR3 region is CASSEARDLLDF. Here the CDR3 DNA reads TGCGCCAGCAGTGAGGCCCGGGACCTCTTGGACTTC.

The chain has TRBV6-1 and TRBJ2-1, with 8 bases that match TRBD1. V lost 5 bases to trimming and J lost 7 bases; unmatched junction nucleotides: 7. This CDR3 comprises 14 residues. CDR1 and CDR2 (germline): MNHNS, SASEGT. CDR3: CASSSGTGRNEQFF. The CDR3 DNA follows: TGTGCCAGCAGTTCCGGGACAGGAAGAAATGAGCAGTTCTTC.

V gene TRBV5-1 combines with J gene TRBJ2-4; either TRBD1 or TRBD2 may supply D (6 bases each). Germline V gives CDR1 SGHRS, CDR2 YFSETQ. With 0 bases removed from V and 6 bases from J, the gap between germline ends came to 10 bases. This CDR3 has 14 residues. Here the CDR3 reads CASSLEGGGNIQYF. CDR3 in DNA: TGCGCCAGCAGCTTGGAGGGGGGAGGAAACATTCAGTACTTC.

This clonotype was seen at least ten times. V and J are TRBV7-9 and TRBJ1-2, with D maybe TRBD1 (5 bases). Germline V gene data show CDR1 as SEHNR and CDR2 as FQNEAQ (reference sequence). The ends were cut back, 4 bases at V and 4 bases at J, with 13 bases in the middle. This CDR3 is built from 14 residues. Here the CDR3 reads CASSSPGLPYGYTF. In nucleotides, the CDR3 is TGTGCCAGCAGCTCTCCGGGACTCCCCTATGGCTACACCTTC. The full variable domain, rest sourced from reference TRBV7-9 and TRBJ1-2, is DTGVSQNPRHKITKRGQNVTFRCDPISEHNRLYWYRQTLGQGPEFLTYFQNEAQLEKSRLLSDRFSAERPKGSFSTLEIQRTEQGDSAMYLCASSSPGLPYGYTFGSGTRLTVV.

This clonotype was counted at least ten times. The chain uses TRBV2 and TRBJ1-5; a possible D gene is TRBD1 (6 bases). The length of the CDR3 is 13 residues. Germline V gives CDR1 SNHLY, CDR2 FYNNEI. The V end lost 5 bases, the J end lost 5 bases, and 10 bases lay between the germline ends. This chain's CDR3 is CASSSRGDQPQHF. CDR3 bases: TGTGCCAGCAGTTCCAGGGGAGATCAGCCCCAGCATTTT.

In this sample, this clonotype turned up many times. V is TRBV12-3 or TRBV12-4 and J is TRBJ1-6; unclear D gene. The CDR3 extends over 12 amino acids. The V end lost 3 bases, the J end lost 9 bases, and 6 bases lay between the germline ends. The CDR3 loop reads CASSFVGSPLHF. The CDR3 DNA reads as TGTGCCAGCAGTTTTGTGGGTTCACCCCTCCACTTT.

The V and J genes are TRBV20-1 and TRBJ2-1; D is unclear. This CDR3 spans 15 amino acids. CDR1 DFQATT and CDR2 SNEGSKA come from the germline V gene (reference sequence). V was pared by 1 base and J by 4 bases, with 14 bases between. CDR3: CSARVVAIGYNEQFF. CDR3 sequence (DNA): TGCAGTGCTAGAGTGGTGGCAATTGGGTACAATGAGCAGTTCTTC.